This TCR beta chain is from a study of PD-L1 blockade in urothelial cancer. For the study at large: Investigators checked blood 3 weeks (second dose) and 6 weeks after treatment start.

General observations from the study: Patients who had durable benefit saw their tumor-associated blood clones expand more at 3 weeks.

The CDR3 is 13 amino acids. CDR1 and CDR2 from the germline V gene are SGHRS and YFSETQ. The ends were cut back, 7 bases at V and 0 bases at J, with 10 bases in the middle. The time point denotes: pretreatment peripheral blood. The method was immunoSEQ multiplex PCR; TCRdb's version includes in-frame clones alone and lacks a portion of them. The table includes 65,000 to 90,000 clones, roughly 89% detected once. Only a few counts were recorded for this clone. Its antigen remains unidentified. Specimen: PBMCs, collected around atezolizumab (anti-PD-L1) treatment. The sequence was obtained from a woman aged 70-85 years with urothelial cancer. The genes are TRBV5-1 and TRBJ1-1; tentative D call: TRBD1 (5 bases). CDR3 loop: CASRTDMNTEAFF. Written as DNA, the CDR3 is TGCGCCAGCCGGACGGACATGAACACTGAAGCTTTCTTT.